This T cell receptor beta chain was sequenced in a study of human CD8 memory T cell subsets. Study-wide findings and caveats: It was only the T cell receptor beta chains that the study sequenced.

The authors made TCR beta libraries using UMI-labeled 5' RACE. In the original analysis: Per TCR beta library, functional CDR3 beta clonotypes numbered about 2,800 to 18,000. TCRdb reanalyzed the 5' RACE reads, giving one entry per CDR3 protein sequence and no DNA. TCRdb's processing, not the study's, gives the V and J calls here. The specimen's table records several thousand distinct CDR3 sequences. On this clonotype: What it binds is unknown.

Exhausted-like traits marked the TPEX cells, which were CCR7+ PD-1+ TIGIT+ early memory CD8+ T cells. The CDR3 totals 15 residues. In germline, CDR1 is SEHNR, CDR2 FQNEAQ (reference sequence). Input material: CD8+ T cells from PBMCs. This TCR was recovered from a human donor in good health. This chain uses TRBV7-9 with TRBJ2-1; the D call of TRBD1 rests on TCRdb alone, since no DNA is present to check it. This chain's CDR3 is CASSLGRAGVDEQFF.